This T cell receptor (beta chain) originates from a study of response to subunit inactivated influenza vaccine. Overall study findings and caveats: The study's authors posited that every seasonal influenza vaccination enlists few new T cells.

From the RT-PCR reads, TCRdb called clonotypes with MiXCR, one entry per CDR3 protein. The table shows some 160,000 distinct CDR3 sequences, with roughly a tenth occurring only once. This clonotype occurred many times. Its antigen is as yet unknown. CDR3 size: 13 residues. Germline V gives CDR1 SGHRS, CDR2 YFSETQ. Trimming pared 0 bases from V and 6 bases from J, leaving 8 bases between. The TCR sequence derives from a man aged 50-59 years who received an inactivated influenza vaccine. This chain connects TRBV5-1 to TRBJ2-3; no definite D call. The material sequenced was non-naive T cells sorted from PBMCs, taken roughly 46 days after vaccination. The CDR3 spells CASSLGRRDTQYF. The CDR3 DNA sequence: TGCGCCAGCAGCTTGGGCCGGCGGGATACGCAGTATTTT.